What follows is one T cell receptor (beta chain) and its context. Its matching antigen is unknown. These data come from a study of T cells in Graves' hyperthyroidism and ophthalmopathy. Study-wide context: Peripheral blood sampling occurred at initial diagnosis, before any treatment. Whole-study results and caveats: Clonotypes that were expanded in thyroid above 0.001 mostly appeared in blood too. Prediction of ophthalmopathy progression came a median roughly 6.4 months pre-onset.

Amplification of TCR beta CDR3 regions was performed using RNA transcripts as template. TCR CDR3 regions were first amplified by RT-PCR with HTBI primers. TCRdb used MiXCR to reprocess the multiplex PCR reads, holding one entry per CDR3 protein. The sample includes about 530,000 distinct CDR3 sequences, roughly 18% of them seen just once. Germline V gives CDR1 LNHNV, CDR2 YYDKDF (reference sequence). The CDR3 covers 14 residues. V was pared by 4 bases and J by 8 bases, with 15 bases between. Each diagnosis drew on symptoms, thyroxine, TRAb, thyroid ultrasound and orbital computed tomography findings. The chain uses TRBV15 and TRBJ2-1, with D possibly being TRBD2 (5 bases). The origin of this receptor is a woman younger than 30 with Graves' ophthalmopathy. Sequences were obtained from blood. The CDR3 DNA sequence: TGTGCCACCAGCATAGAGAGGGAGAATGATGAGCAGTTCTTC. It specifies CATSIERENDEQFF.